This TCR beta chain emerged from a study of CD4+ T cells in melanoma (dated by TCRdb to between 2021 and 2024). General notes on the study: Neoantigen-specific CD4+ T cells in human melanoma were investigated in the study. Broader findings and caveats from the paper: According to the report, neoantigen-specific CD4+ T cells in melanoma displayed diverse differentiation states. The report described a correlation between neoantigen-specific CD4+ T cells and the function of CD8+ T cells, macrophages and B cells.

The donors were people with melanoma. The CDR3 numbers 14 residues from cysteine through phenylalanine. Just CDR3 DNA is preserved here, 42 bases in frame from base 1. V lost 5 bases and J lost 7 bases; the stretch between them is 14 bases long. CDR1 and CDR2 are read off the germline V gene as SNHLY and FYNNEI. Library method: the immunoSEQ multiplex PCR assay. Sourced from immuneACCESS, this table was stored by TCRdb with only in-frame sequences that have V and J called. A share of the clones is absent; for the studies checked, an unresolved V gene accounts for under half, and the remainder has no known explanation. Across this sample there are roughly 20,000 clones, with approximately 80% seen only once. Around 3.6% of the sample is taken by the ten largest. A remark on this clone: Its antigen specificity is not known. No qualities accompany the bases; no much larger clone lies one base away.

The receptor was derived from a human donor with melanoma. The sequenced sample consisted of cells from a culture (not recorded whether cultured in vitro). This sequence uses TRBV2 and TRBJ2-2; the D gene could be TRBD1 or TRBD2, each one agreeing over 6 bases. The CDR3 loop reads CASSRSGGGGELFF. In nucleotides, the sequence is TGTGCCAGCAGTCGATCCGGGGGCGGCGGGGAGCTGTTTTTT.